The entry below gives a single TCR beta chain sequence along with its context. This CDR3 contains 12 residues. Germline loops: CDR1 MNHEY, CDR2 SMNVEV (reference sequence). V lost 8 bases, J lost 1 base, and 8 bases lay in between. This sample stems from a study of shared clonotypes between healthy human individuals. Positive CCR7 selection of CD45RO-negative cells yielded the naive CD8 cells, and terminally differentiated effector memory CD45RA+ cells were excluded. This table comes from immunoSEQ multiplex PCR, and its TCRdb copy is limited to in-frame clones, with some not included. The sample holds around 2.1 million clones, roughly 91% seen once.

The receptor was isolated from a man younger than 35 in good health. Some clones in this sample may be carry-over from other donors' samples. Material for sequencing was naive CD8+ T cells from PBMCs. The chain carries TRBV27 and TRBJ2-5, with no clear D. CDR3 region: CASPLIQETQYF. In nucleotides, the CDR3 is TGTGCCAGCCCCCTTATCCAAGAGACCCAGTACTTC.